Listed below are T cell receptor beta chains from one sample, sequenced in a study of read filtering for tumor transcriptome and immune sequencing. MiXCR, applied by TCRdb to the reads, yields one record per CDR3 protein. This sample has 40,000 to 50,000 distinct CDR3 sequences, with over 10% found just once. Sequencing was performed on a population of CD138-negative cells sorted from bone marrow. The receptors were gathered from a donor aged 40 or over with multiple myeloma. Each CDR3 is given with its conserved first and last residue. D genes are given only for firm matches. The listing skips clone size in some rows; elsewhere it reads once, few, many or a size class.

d_call: -
clone_size: many
j_call: TRBJ1-6
v_call: TRBV7-9
cdr3_nt: TGTGCCAGCAGGGAGGGTGGGGGTTGTCGTTCACCCCTCCACTTT
cdr3_aa: CASREGGGCRSPLHF

d_call: -
clone_size: -
j_call: TRBJ2-1
v_call: TRBV14
cdr3_nt: TGTGCCAGCAGCCAAGGTATCAGGGCCTACAATGAGCAGTTCTTC
cdr3_aa: CASSQGIRAYNEQFF

d_call: -
clone_size: -
j_call: TRBJ1-3
v_call: TRBV5-5
cdr3_nt: TGTGCCAGCAGCTTGCGGGCCGGGAACTCTGGAAACACCATATATTTT
cdr3_aa: CASSLRAGNSGNTIYF

d_call: TRBD2
clone_size: few
j_call: TRBJ2-1
v_call: TRBV18
cdr3_nt: TGTGCCAGCTCACCAACTAGCGGGAATTACAATGGGCAGTTCTTC
cdr3_aa: CASSPTSGNYNGQFF

d_call: -
clone_size: many
j_call: TRBJ2-2
v_call: TRBV7-9
cdr3_nt: TGTGCCAGCAGCTGGCAGGGTGACACCGGGGAGCTGTTTTTT
cdr3_aa: CASSWQGDTGELFF

d_call: TRBD1
clone_size: many
j_call: TRBJ2-3
v_call: TRBV12-3/TRBV12-4
cdr3_nt: TGTGCCAGCAGGACAGGGGGCGGCACAGATACGCAGTATTTT
cdr3_aa: CASRTGGGTDTQYF

d_call: TRBD2
clone_size: many
j_call: TRBJ2-3
v_call: TRBV29-1
cdr3_nt: TGCAGCGTTGATGCGTCTAGCGGGAGTAGCACAGATACGCAGTATTTT
cdr3_aa: CSVDASSGSSTDTQYF

d_call: TRBD2
clone_size: many
j_call: TRBJ2-5
v_call: TRBV7-2
cdr3_nt: TGTGCCAGCGCCTCACCCGGGGGGGGGCGGGAGACCCAGTACTTC
cdr3_aa: CASASPGGGRETQYF

d_call: TRBD1
clone_size: many
j_call: TRBJ2-5
v_call: TRBV20-1
cdr3_nt: TGCAGTGTTACCCAGGGGGCCGAGACCCAGTACTTC
cdr3_aa: CSVTQGAETQYF

d_call: TRBD1
clone_size: many
j_call: TRBJ2-2
v_call: TRBV7-6
cdr3_nt: TGTGCCAGCAGCTTAATCGCCGGGACAGCGACCGGGGAGCTGTTTTTT
cdr3_aa: CASSLIAGTATGELFF

d_call: -
clone_size: many
j_call: TRBJ2-3
v_call: TRBV6-6
cdr3_nt: TGTGCCAGCAGTTACGTGGGCAGCACAGATACGCAGTATTTT
cdr3_aa: CASSYVGSTDTQYF

d_call: -
clone_size: many
j_call: TRBJ2-1
v_call: TRBV23-1
cdr3_nt: TGCGCCAGCAGTCAATCAGGGGCGGGATCACGCTCTTACAATGAGCAGTTCTTC
cdr3_aa: CASSQSGAGSRSYNEQFF

d_call: -
clone_size: -
j_call: TRBJ2-2
v_call: TRBV7-9
cdr3_nt: TGTGCCAGCAGCCTCACACGTGCCATTAGCACCGGGGAGCTGTTTTTT
cdr3_aa: CASSLTRAISTGELFF

d_call: TRBD2
clone_size: many
j_call: TRBJ2-7
v_call: TRBV6-1
cdr3_nt: TGTGCCAGCAGTGTAAAAGGAGGCGGGAGGGCCTACGAGCAGTACTTC
cdr3_aa: CASSVKGGGRAYEQYF

d_call: -
clone_size: few
j_call: TRBJ2-1
v_call: TRBV28
cdr3_nt: TGTGCCAGCAGGTCAGAGGAACGGAATGAGCAGTTCTTC
cdr3_aa: CASRSEERNEQFF

d_call: -
clone_size: many
j_call: TRBJ1-6
v_call: TRBV4-3
cdr3_nt: TGCGCCAGCAGCCAAGAGCTAGATTCACCCCTCCACTTT
cdr3_aa: CASSQELDSPLHF

d_call: TRBD2
clone_size: medium-sized
j_call: TRBJ2-7
v_call: TRBV27
cdr3_nt: TGTGCCAGCTCCGGGACTAGCGGTTTGGAGCAGTACTTC
cdr3_aa: CASSGTSGLEQYF

d_call: TRBD2
clone_size: many
j_call: TRBJ2-3
v_call: TRBV20-1
cdr3_nt: TGCAGTGCTAGCCCCCTAAAGGGGGGACTAGCGGGAAGCACAGATACGCAGTATTTT
cdr3_aa: CSASPLKGGLAGSTDTQYF

d_call: -
clone_size: many
j_call: TRBJ2-7
v_call: TRBV7-2
cdr3_nt: TGTGCCAGCAGCTTAAGCGGTAGCTCCTACGAGCAGTACTTC
cdr3_aa: CASSLSGSSYEQYF

d_call: TRBD1
clone_size: many
j_call: TRBJ2-1
v_call: TRBV12-3/TRBV12-4
cdr3_nt: TGTGCCAGCAGTTTAGTGCAGGGGGCCCGAGATGAGCAGTTCTTC
cdr3_aa: CASSLVQGARDEQFF

d_call: -
clone_size: many
j_call: TRBJ2-5
v_call: TRBV4-2
cdr3_nt: TGTGCCAGCAGCGCGGCAGCCAAAGAGACCCAGTACTTC
cdr3_aa: CASSAAAKETQYF

d_call: -
clone_size: many
j_call: TRBJ2-2
v_call: TRBV29-1
cdr3_nt: TGCAGCGTTGGAAGAGTCGGGGGCACCGGGGAGCTGTTTTTT
cdr3_aa: CSVGRVGGTGELFF

d_call: -
clone_size: many
j_call: TRBJ2-5
v_call: TRBV6-1
cdr3_nt: TGTGCCAGCAGTGAAGTTAGACTTAGCCCTCAGACCCAGTACTTC
cdr3_aa: CASSEVRLSPQTQYF

d_call: TRBD1
clone_size: many
j_call: TRBJ2-5
v_call: TRBV28
cdr3_nt: TGTGCCAGCAGCGCCCCCGGGACAGGGCAACAAGAGACCCAGTACTTC
cdr3_aa: CASSAPGTGQQETQYF

d_call: -
clone_size: many
j_call: TRBJ2-6
v_call: TRBV4-1
cdr3_nt: TGCGCCAGCAGCCAAAGCCCACGCTCTGGGGCCAACGTCCTGACTTTC
cdr3_aa: CASSQSPRSGANVLTF

d_call: -
clone_size: few
j_call: TRBJ1-3
v_call: TRBV20-1
cdr3_nt: TGCAGTGCTAGAGTGAAAGACCGTTCGGGAAACACCATATATTTT
cdr3_aa: CSARVKDRSGNTIYF

d_call: -
clone_size: many
j_call: TRBJ1-1
v_call: TRBV12-3/TRBV12-4
cdr3_nt: TGTGCCAGCAGTCTCCACAGGTGGCCTGAAGCTTTCTTT
cdr3_aa: CASSLHRWPEAFF

d_call: -
clone_size: many
j_call: TRBJ2-1
v_call: TRBV7-9
cdr3_nt: TGTGCCAGCAGCACTACTACCTACAATGAGCAGTTCTTC
cdr3_aa: CASSTTTYNEQFF

d_call: -
clone_size: many
j_call: TRBJ2-5
v_call: TRBV2
cdr3_nt: TGTGCCAGCAGTTACACCCGCGAGACCCAGTACTTC
cdr3_aa: CASSYTRETQYF

d_call: -
clone_size: many
j_call: TRBJ2-1
v_call: TRBV11-3
cdr3_nt: TGTGCCAGCAGCTTAGATGGCGGGAACCCCTACAATGAGCAGTTCTTC
cdr3_aa: CASSLDGGNPYNEQFF

d_call: -
clone_size: few
j_call: TRBJ1-5
v_call: TRBV10-1
cdr3_nt: TGCGCCAGCAGTGAGCGGGCTCAGCCCCAGCATTTT
cdr3_aa: CASSERAQPQHF

d_call: TRBD1
clone_size: medium-sized
j_call: TRBJ2-1
v_call: TRBV5-1
cdr3_nt: TGCGCCAGCAGTGTTCAGTTGGGACAGGGAATCAATGAGCAGTTCTTC
cdr3_aa: CASSVQLGQGINEQFF

d_call: TRBD1
clone_size: many
j_call: TRBJ2-3
v_call: TRBV28
cdr3_nt: TGTGCCAGCAGCCAACAGGGGTCTACGCAGTATTTT
cdr3_aa: CASSQQGSTQYF

d_call: -
clone_size: -
j_call: TRBJ1-6
v_call: TRBV20-1
cdr3_nt: TGCAGTGTTTGCCGATCTTTAAGGAATTCACCCCTCCACTTT
cdr3_aa: CSVCRSLRNSPLHF

d_call: TRBD2
clone_size: many
j_call: TRBJ2-7
v_call: TRBV20-1
cdr3_nt: TGCAGTGCTAGTCAGCCTAGCGGGGCCTACGAGCAGTACTTC
cdr3_aa: CSASQPSGAYEQYF

d_call: -
clone_size: many
j_call: TRBJ2-5
v_call: TRBV6-1
cdr3_nt: TGTGCCAGCAGTGAAGCAGGAGAGACCCAGTACTTC
cdr3_aa: CASSEAGETQYF

d_call: -
clone_size: many
j_call: TRBJ2-1
v_call: TRBV7-2
cdr3_nt: TGTGCCAGCAGCCTAGAATCCGGGGCCACCGTTGAGCAGTTCTTC
cdr3_aa: CASSLESGATVEQFF

d_call: -
clone_size: many
j_call: TRBJ1-1
v_call: TRBV5-1
cdr3_nt: TGCGCCAGCAGCTTGGGGACGGACCGTGAAGCTTTCTTT
cdr3_aa: CASSLGTDREAFF

d_call: TRBD2
clone_size: many
j_call: TRBJ2-1
v_call: TRBV28
cdr3_nt: TGTGCCAGCAGCTTACGCCGGGGGGGACTAGCGGGAGGCCATCACAATGAGCAGTTCTTC
cdr3_aa: CASSLRRGGLAGGHHNEQFF

d_call: -
clone_size: many
j_call: TRBJ2-2
v_call: TRBV25-1
cdr3_nt: TGTGCCAGCCAGAACCCCGCCGGGGAGCTGTTTTTT
cdr3_aa: CASQNPAGELFF

d_call: -
clone_size: many
j_call: TRBJ2-2
v_call: TRBV28
cdr3_nt: TGTGCCAGCAGTCCCCAGAACACCGGGGAGCTGTTTTTT
cdr3_aa: CASSPQNTGELFF

d_call: TRBD2
clone_size: -
j_call: TRBJ2-1
v_call: TRBV6-4
cdr3_nt: TGTGCCAGCAGCACCGGGACTAGCTACAATGAGCAGTTCTTC
cdr3_aa: CASSTGTSYNEQFF

d_call: TRBD2
clone_size: many
j_call: TRBJ2-3
v_call: TRBV20-1
cdr3_nt: TGCAGTGCTAGACAGATGGGCGGGAGGGCCGCAGATACGCAGTATTTT
cdr3_aa: CSARQMGGRAADTQYF

d_call: -
clone_size: -
j_call: TRBJ2-7
v_call: TRBV19
cdr3_nt: TGTGCCAGTAAATCAACGGACACGCCGGCCCTCGAGCAGTACTTC
cdr3_aa: CASKSTDTPALEQYF

d_call: -
clone_size: many
j_call: TRBJ2-1
v_call: TRBV20-1
cdr3_nt: TGCAGTGCTCAAGACAACGACAGCAATGAGCAGTTCTTC
cdr3_aa: CSAQDNDSNEQFF

d_call: TRBD2
clone_size: -
j_call: TRBJ2-1
v_call: TRBV6-5
cdr3_nt: TGTGCCAGCAGTCCGACTAGCGGGGACTACAATGAGCAGTTCTTC
cdr3_aa: CASSPTSGDYNEQFF

d_call: TRBD1
clone_size: many
j_call: TRBJ1-1
v_call: TRBV20-1
cdr3_nt: TGCAGTGCTAGAGCGTCTCGACAGGGGTCCACTGAAGCTTTCTTT
cdr3_aa: CSARASRQGSTEAFF

d_call: -
clone_size: many
j_call: TRBJ2-6
v_call: TRBV7-3
cdr3_nt: TGTGCCAGCAGCTTCACCCTCTCTGGGGCCAACGTCCTGACTTTC
cdr3_aa: CASSFTLSGANVLTF

d_call: -
clone_size: many
j_call: TRBJ1-5
v_call: TRBV19
cdr3_nt: TGTGCCAGTAGGCAAACAGGGTTTCTGAATCAGCCCCAGCATTTT
cdr3_aa: CASRQTGFLNQPQHF

d_call: -
clone_size: few
j_call: TRBJ2-7
v_call: TRBV11-2
cdr3_nt: TGTGCCAGCAGCAACATAGCCTACGAGCGGTACTTC
cdr3_aa: CASSNIAYERYF

d_call: -
clone_size: few
j_call: TRBJ2-3
v_call: TRBV11-2
cdr3_nt: TGTGCCAGCAGATCAACCGGACAGAACACAGATACGCAGTATTTT
cdr3_aa: CASRSTGQNTDTQYF

d_call: -
clone_size: many
j_call: TRBJ1-1
v_call: TRBV29-1
cdr3_nt: TGCAGCGTTGAGCGTATCAGAGGCGGCAGGAGGAACACTGAAGCTTTCTTT
cdr3_aa: CSVERIRGGRRNTEAFF

d_call: -
clone_size: many
j_call: TRBJ2-1
v_call: TRBV2
cdr3_nt: TGTGCCAGCAGGGTACAGAGCTCCTACAATGAGCAGTTCTTC
cdr3_aa: CASRVQSSYNEQFF

d_call: -
clone_size: many
j_call: TRBJ2-5
v_call: TRBV5-1
cdr3_nt: TGCGCCAGCACAGGGGCGACCGGGGAGACCCAGTACTTC
cdr3_aa: CASTGATGETQYF